These 15 T cell receptor beta chains were sequenced from one sample in a study of T cell responses to AZD1222 COVID-19 vaccine. Using immunoSEQ multiplex PCR, the repertoire was profiled, and TCRdb retains in-frame clones only, with some absent. The sample has 110,000 to 150,000 clones; around nine tenths are singletons. Specimen: peripheral blood, collected on day 0 of AZD1222 vaccination. Every receptor here comes from an adult in good health.

This clone was detected only a few times. J is TRBJ2-7 and V is TRBV29-1, with 10 bases identical to TRBD2. The length of the CDR3 is 13 residues. Looked up from germline, CDR1 is SQVTM and CDR2 is ANQGSEA. V trimming: 5 bases; J trimming: 3 bases; junction bases outside the gene matches: 4. The CDR3 sequence: CSVRGLAFYEQYF. Written as DNA, the CDR3 is TGCAGCGTTAGGGGACTAGCGTTCTACGAGCAGTACTTC.

J is TRBJ1-1 and V is TRBV7-2, with TRBD1 as a possible D gene (5 bases). This CDR3 is built from 15 residues. Per germline, CDR1 SGHTA and CDR2 FQGNSA. V was pared by 2 bases and J by 0 bases, with 10 bases between. The CDR3 loop reads CASSLSRGLNTEAFF. The CDR3 DNA follows: TGTGCCAGCAGCTTATCTCGGGGCTTGAACACTGAAGCTTTCTTT.

The table lists this clone with a count of one. The rearrangement uses TRBV5-8 and TRBJ2-7; 8 bases agree with TRBD1. Germline V gene sequence: CDR1 SGHTS, CDR2 YDEGEE. J was trimmed by 0 bases and V by 3 bases; bases with no gene match: 8. This CDR3 has 16 residues. DNA of the CDR3: TGTGCCAGCAGCTCTCCCAGGGGGCCCAGCTCCTACGAGCAGTACTTC. This gives the protein CASSSPRGPSSYEQYF.

J is TRBJ2-7 and V is TRBV29-1; D is unclear. Germline CDR1 and CDR2: SQVTM and ANQGSEA. V lost 0 bases and J lost 2, with 5 bases in between. The CDR3 spans 12 residues. The CDR3 bases are TGCAGCGTTGAAGACAGTCCCTACGAGCAGTACTTC. It codes for CSVEDSPYEQYF.

This clone was found a few times. This chain links TRBV27 with TRBJ1-1; D remains unclear. The germline V gene has CDR1 MNHEY and CDR2 SMNVEV (reference sequence). This CDR3 is 15 amino acids long. Trimming pared 5 bases from V and 1 base from J, leaving 14 bases between. The DNA of the CDR3 is TGTGCCAGCAGTCCCTCCCTGAACCCGAACACTGAAGCTTTCTTT. Amino acid sequence: CASSPSLNPNTEAFF.

The rearrangement links TRBV28 to TRBJ1-6; possibly TRBD1 for D (5 bases). Trimming left V 5 bases short and J 10 bases short, with 21 bases between. The CDR3 is 16 amino acids. CDR1 is MDHEN, CDR2 SYDVKM, per germline. The CDR3 DNA reads TGTGCCAGCAGTGAAATTCAGGGAAAGGGACGCTCACCCCTCCACTTT. It yields the protein CASSEIQGKGRSPLHF.

The V gene is TRBV12-3 or TRBV12-4, the J gene TRBJ2-7; D ambiguous. Deletions cut 3 bases from V and 4 bases from J, with 4 bases between. The CDR3 covers 11 residues. CDR3 sequence: CASSLKYEQYF. CDR3 in DNA: TGTGCCAGCAGTTTGAAGTACGAGCAGTACTTC.

V usage is TRBV5-1 and J usage is TRBJ1-1; TRBD1 might be the D (5 bases). Trimming shortened V by 8 bases and J by 0 bases, and 14 bases separated the two germline ends. The length of the CDR3 is 14 residues. CDR1 SGHRS and CDR2 YFSETQ come from the germline V gene. DNA of the CDR3: TGCGCCAGACCTAGGGACGGAATGAACACTGAAGCTTTCTTT. This translates into CARPRDGMNTEAFF.

J is TRBJ1-3 and V is TRBV28; 7 positions agree with TRBD1. CDR3 length: 13 amino acids. The trim removed 6 bases at V and 4 bases at J, leaving 3 bases unmatched. CDR1 and CDR2 from the germline V gene are MDHEN and SYDVKM. The CDR3 DNA sequence: TGTGCCAGCAGCTACAGGGGCGGAAACACCATATATTTT. This encodes CASSYRGGNTIYF.

The DNA of the CDR3 is TGTGCCAGCAGCTTAGGAAAGAGACAGCACTATGGCTACACCTTC. Translating gives CASSLGKRQHYGYTF. V is TRBV7-9 and J is TRBJ1-2; D perhaps matches TRBD1 (5 bases). CDR1 is SEHNR, CDR2 FQNEAQ, per germline (reference sequence). CDR3 length: 15 amino acids. V shed 1 base and J shed 3 bases, with 12 bases lying between them.

This clone was seen just once. The chain is built from TRBV12-3 or TRBV12-4 and TRBJ1-2; 7 bases fit TRBD1. V was clipped by 7 bases and J by 5 bases; unmatched bases: 7. The CDR3 extends over 13 amino acids. The CDR3 DNA follows: TGTGCCAGCACCTACCAGGGGGGGTATGGCTACACCTTC. Protein sequence: CASTYQGGYGYTF.

The rearrangement joins TRBV24-1 to TRBJ2-1, with a weak D call TRBD2 (6 bases). The germline gives CDR1 KGHDR, CDR2 SFDVKD. V was clipped by 1 base and J by 6 bases, with 15 bases between them. The CDR3 has 16 residues. The CDR3 DNA sequence: TGTGCCACCAGTGATTTCGTCGGCGGGACCCGCAATGAGCAGTTCTTC. Translated, it gives CATSDFVGGTRNEQFF.

The chain is built from TRBV2 and TRBJ2-3, with TRBD2 matching over 8 bases. The CDR3 length is 14 residues. V lost 7 bases, J lost 2 bases, and 5 bases stayed unmatched. Germline V gene lookup returns CDR1 SNHLY and CDR2 FYNNEI. CDR3 sequence reads: CASIGGRTTDTQYF. In nucleotides, the CDR3 is TGTGCCAGCATAGGCGGGAGGACCACAGATACGCAGTATTTT.

The J gene is TRBJ2-3, the V gene TRBV10-3; TRBD2 aligns across 10 bases. The CDR3 extends over 15 amino acids. V lost 5 bases to trimming and J lost 2 bases; unmatched junction nucleotides: 4. Looked up from germline, CDR1 is ENHRY and CDR2 is SYGVKD. CDR3 sequence: CAISSGLAVTDTQYF. Here the CDR3 DNA reads TGTGCCATCAGTTCCGGACTAGCGGTCACAGATACGCAGTATTTT.

The chain uses TRBV28 and TRBJ1-2; D remains unclear. The CDR3 has 10 amino acids. V lost 5 bases and J 8 bases, leaving 6 bases between the germline ends. From germline, CDR1 is MDHEN and CDR2 SYDVKM. In nucleotides, the CDR3 is TGTGCCAGCAGTGACCGGGGCTACACCTTC. It encodes CASSDRGYTF.